This TCR beta chain is from a study of blood T cell repertoires in COVID-19. Germline loops: CDR1 PRHDT, CDR2 FYEKMQ (reference sequence). CDR3 size: 15 residues. J gave up 7 bases and V 2 bases, and 3 bases lay outside the gene matches. Only in-frame clones appear in the TCRdb table, and some are missing; sequencing was by immunoSEQ multiplex PCR. The sample records about 51,000 clones, around nine tenths being singletons. The table lists this clone with a count of one. Input material: peripheral blood. The rearrangement uses TRBV13 and TRBJ2-1, with 12 bases that match TRBD2. The TCR was taken from a man in his fifties or sixties with acute or convalescent COVID-19. CDR3 protein: CASSLSLAGGNEQFF. CDR3 sequence (DNA): TGTGCCAGCAGCTTATCTCTAGCGGGGGGGAATGAGCAGTTCTTC.